Listed here are 32 T cell receptor beta chains from one sample, sequenced in a study of blood T cell repertoires in COVID-19. Assay used: immunoSEQ multiplex PCR; TCRdb lists only in-frame clones, some missing. The sample includes tens of thousands of clones, around nine tenths seen only once; the top ten take more than 7%. Specimen: peripheral blood. These receptors were obtained from a man aged 55 to 69 with acute or convalescent COVID-19.

The rearrangement links TRBV11-2 to TRBJ2-7; 7 bases align to TRBD1. This CDR3 has 15 amino acids. Germline CDR1 SGHAT, CDR2 FQNNGV. Trimming at V came to 1 base and at J to 1 base, leaving 4 bases not matched to a gene. CDR3 residues: CASSLVGTVSYEQYF. CDR3 DNA: TGTGCCAGCAGCTTAGTCGGGACAGTTTCCTACGAGCAGTACTTC.

The chain recombines TRBV12-3 or TRBV12-4 with TRBJ1-1; 8 bases map to TRBD1. After removal of 6 bases from V and 9 bases from J, the junction contained 9 bases not matched to a gene. The CDR3 is made up of 13 amino acids. CDR3 loop: CASRRHRGGKAFF. The CDR3 DNA sequence: TGTGCCAGCAGGCGTCACAGGGGGGGTAAAGCTTTCTTT.

This chain connects TRBV5-1 to TRBJ2-7; D unclear. From germline, CDR1 is SGHRS and CDR2 YFSETQ. The CDR3 totals 15 residues. V was pared by 4 bases and J by 0 bases, with 14 bases between. The CDR3 nucleotides read TGCGCCAGCAGCCCCCCAAGCCCCCTCTCCTACGAGCAGTACTTC. Its protein is CASSPPSPLSYEQYF.

This clone appeared once. This chain joins TRBV7-2 and TRBJ1-1; D is undetermined. The CDR3 is made up of 11 amino acids. V was shortened by 5 bases and J by 3 bases, with 4 bases between the two germline ends. Germline-derived CDR1 and CDR2 are SGHTA and FQGNSA. The CDR3 region has the DNA TGTGCCAGCAGCCCTGACACTGAAGCTTTCTTT. It yields the protein CASSPDTEAFF.

V gene TRBV7-2 combines with J gene TRBJ2-3, with 9 bases matching TRBD2. The CDR3 contains 15 residues. V lost 1 base, J lost 1 base, and 0 bases stayed unmatched. The V gene's germline CDR1 is SGHTA and CDR2 FQGNSA. CDR3 sequence (DNA): TGTGCCAGCAGCTTAGTAGCGGGGGGCACAGATACGCAGTATTTT. Protein sequence: CASSLVAGGTDTQYF.

The chain uses TRBV18 and TRBJ1-1, with D uncertain. The CDR3 loop spans 15 amino acids. The V end lost 3 bases, the J end lost 0 bases, and 11 bases lay between the germline ends. Germline V lookup: CDR1 KGHSH, CDR2 LQKENI. The CDR3 is CASSPVYSMNTEAFF. Written as DNA, the CDR3 is TGTGCCAGCTCACCGGTTTACTCAATGAACACTGAAGCTTTCTTT.

Ten or more counts support this clone. The V gene is TRBV19, the J gene TRBJ1-4, with a possible D match to TRBD1 (5 bases). The CDR3 sequence is 16 residues long. The germline V and J ends were trimmed by 10 bases and 3 bases, with 21 bases remaining between them. Germline loops: CDR1 LNHDA, CDR2 SQIVND (reference sequence). The CDR3 DNA reads TGTGCCACCCGGCTTTCGTCCGGGACTCCTAATGAAAAACTGTTTTTT. It encodes CATRLSSGTPNEKLFF.

The rearrangement joins TRBV20-1 to TRBJ1-1; TRBD1 aligns across 7 bases. The CDR3 runs to 11 residues. Germline CDR1 and CDR2: DFQATT and SNEGSKA (reference sequence). The CDR3 protein is CMGQRNTEAFF. The CDR3 DNA follows: TGCATGGGACAGCGGAACACTGAAGCTTTCTTT.

This chain links TRBV7-2 with TRBJ2-6; D perhaps matches TRBD1 (5 bases). The V end lost 6 bases, the J end lost 0 bases, and 12 bases lay between the germline ends. The CDR3 contains 16 residues. The germline V gene encodes CDR1 SGHTA and CDR2 FQGNSA. For the CDR3, the DNA is TGTGCCAGCAGTCCCAGGGCCCTCTCTGGGGCCAACGTCCTGACTTTC. Translated, it gives CASSPRALSGANVLTF.

The genes are TRBV7-8 and TRBJ2-3, with D possibly matching TRBD2 (5 bases). This CDR3 region has 16 residues. Germline-derived CDR1 and CDR2 are SGHVS and FQNEAQ. The V gene lost 5 bases and the J gene lost 1 base, with 16 bases spanning the gap. The CDR3 sequence is CASSVQAGWGTDTQYF. As DNA, the CDR3 is TGTGCCAGCAGCGTTCAGGCGGGCTGGGGCACAGATACGCAGTATTTT.

The chain carries TRBV19 and TRBJ1-1; tentative D call: TRBD1 (6 bases). The CDR3 sequence is 15 residues long. Trimming took 0 bases from V and 5 from J, leaving 13 bases between them. Germline V gene lookup returns CDR1 LNHDA and CDR2 SQIVND (reference sequence). Here the CDR3 DNA reads TGTGCCAGTAGTATAGATGGGGGGGCGTTGACTGAAGCTTTCTTT. This encodes CASSIDGGALTEAFF.

On this clone itself: Other DNA sequences from this sample encode an identical CDR3 as well. The V gene is TRBV30, the J gene TRBJ1-2; D is uncertain. Germline V lookup: CDR1 GTSNPN, CDR2 SVGIG (reference sequence). Trimming removed 2 bases from V and 0 bases from J, with 7 bases in between. The CDR3 loop spans 13 amino acids. The CDR3 sequence is CAWSPTTNYGYTF. In nucleotides, the CDR3 is TGTGCCTGGAGTCCGACAACTAACTATGGCTACACCTTC.

The chain links TRBV27 to TRBJ1-1; perhaps TRBD1 as D (5 bases). CDR3 length equals 17 residues. Germline assignment: CDR1 MNHEY and CDR2 SMNVEV (reference sequence). With 0 bases removed from V and 1 base from J, the gap between germline ends came to 15 bases. CDR3 sequence reads: CASSLSRSVTANTEAFF. CDR3 DNA: TGTGCCAGCAGTTTATCAAGATCTGTGACAGCGAACACTGAAGCTTTCTTT.

This rearrangement joins TRBV2 to TRBJ1-1, with D unresolved. The CDR3 is 13 amino acids. Germline V gene data show CDR1 as SNHLY and CDR2 as FYNNEI. Trimming stripped 9 bases from V and 2 bases from J, with 13 bases between. Here the CDR3 reads CASLYSGNTEAFF. CDR3 coding DNA: TGTGCCAGTCTCTACTCAGGCAACACTGAAGCTTTCTTT.

The chain joins TRBV19 to TRBJ2-1; TRBD1 agrees at 8 bases. This CDR3 comprises 15 residues. CDR1 and CDR2 (germline): LNHDA, SQIVND (reference sequence). V lost 4 bases, J lost 5 bases, and 7 bases stayed unmatched. The CDR3 region is CASSRQGLGDNEQFF. The CDR3 region has the DNA TGTGCCAGTAGTAGACAGGGGCTCGGGGACAATGAGCAGTTCTTC.

In its sample, this clone was seen a few times. The CDR3 sequence: CASSQDVATSGGYNEQFF. The CDR3 DNA sequence: TGTGCCAGCAGCCAAGATGTGGCTACTAGCGGGGGGTACAATGAGCAGTTCTTC. The chain employs TRBV4-2 and TRBJ2-1; the match to TRBD2 covers 12 bases. Germline-derived CDR1 and CDR2 are LGHNA and YNFKEQ. V was clipped by 0 bases and J by 4 bases; unmatched bases: 7. The CDR3 covers 18 residues.

This chain uses TRBV12-3 or TRBV12-4 with TRBJ1-2; D is perhaps TRBD1 (5 bases). This CDR3 is 13 amino acids long. V shed 6 bases and J shed 0 bases, with 8 bases lying between them. The CDR3 spells CASRVTANYGYTF. The CDR3 coding sequence is TGTGCCAGCAGAGTGACAGCTAACTATGGCTACACCTTC.

The chain carries TRBV5-4 and TRBJ2-7; a possible D gene is TRBD1 (6 bases). Trimming took 0 bases from V and 1 from J, leaving 17 bases between them. The germline gives CDR1 SGHNT, CDR2 YYREEE (reference sequence). The CDR3 covers 17 residues. CDR3 in DNA: TGTGCCAGCAGCTTGGCCGTCAAACAGGGCGATTCCTACGAGCAGTACTTC. Its protein product is CASSLAVKQGDSYEQYF.

The chain carries TRBV5-1 and TRBJ2-3, with TRBD1 as a possible D gene (6 bases). Trimming stripped 0 bases from V and 2 bases from J, with 10 bases between. Germline V gives CDR1 SGHRS, CDR2 YFSETQ. The CDR3 has 15 amino acids. CDR3 sequence reads: CASSLGPGVTDTQYF. As DNA, the CDR3 is TGCGCCAGCAGCTTGGGACCAGGGGTCACAGATACGCAGTATTTT.

V gene TRBV19 combines with J gene TRBJ1-5; unclear D gene. CDR1 is LNHDA and CDR2 is SQIVND in the germline V gene (reference sequence). CDR3 length equals 13 residues. The ends were cut back, 7 bases at V and 2 bases at J, with 9 bases in the middle. In nucleotides, the CDR3 is TGTGCCAGTAATACGGGAGGCAATCAGCCCCAGCATTTT. It translates to CASNTGGNQPQHF.

In this sample, this clone turned up a few times. The chain joins TRBV7-2 to TRBJ1-4; weak D call: TRBD1 (6 bases). Germline assignment: CDR1 SGHTA and CDR2 FQGNSA. V gave up 2 bases and J gave up 7 bases, with 14 bases separating them. CDR3 length: 15 residues. CDR3 residues: CASSLFRGGGEKLFF. The CDR3 DNA sequence: TGTGCCAGCAGCTTATTCCGGGGAGGGGGTGAAAAACTGTTTTTT.

This clone appeared a single time. The rearrangement links TRBV5-1 to TRBJ2-1, with D perhaps matching TRBD2 (6 bases). Per the germline V gene, CDR1 is SGHRS and CDR2 is YFSETQ. CDR3 length: 14 residues. The V gene lost 3 bases and the J gene lost 7 bases, with 14 bases spanning the gap. CDR3 loop: CASSSGGVRNEQFF. The DNA for the CDR3 is TGCGCCAGCAGCTCGGGCGGGGTGAGGAATGAGCAGTTCTTC.

The chain recombines TRBV6-5 with TRBJ1-2; no definite D call. Germline V gene sequence: CDR1 MNHEY, CDR2 SVGAGI. This CDR3 is 14 amino acids long. V was cut by 4 bases and J by 2 bases, with 11 bases left in between. The DNA of the CDR3 is TGTGCCAGCAGTTCCCCGGGAAGAAACTATGGCTACACCTTC. Translating it yields CASSSPGRNYGYTF.

This clone appeared a single time. V is TRBV6-4 and J is TRBJ2-1, with TRBD1 identical over 9 bases. The trim removed 4 bases at V and 11 bases at J, leaving 3 bases unmatched. CDR3 size: 12 residues. Germline CDR1 is MRHNA and CDR2 is SNTAGT. In DNA form, the CDR3 reads TGTGCCAGCAGTGCGGGACAGGGTCAGCAGTTCTTC. As protein: CASSAGQGQQFF.

V gene TRBV7-9 combines with J gene TRBJ1-1, with D possibly TRBD1 on 5 matching bases. Germline CDR1 is SEHNR and CDR2 is FQNEAQ (reference sequence). Trimming removed 0 bases at V and 10 bases at J, with 9 bases between. The CDR3 length is 12 residues. The CDR3 DNA reads as TGTGCCAGCAGCTTAGCTGCGGGGGTAGCTTTCTTT. Its translation is CASSLAAGVAFF.

This sequence joins TRBV5-1 and TRBJ1-3, with a weak D call TRBD1 (5 bases). Trimming took off 0 bases at V and 2 bases at J, with 9 bases between the two ends. Germline CDR1 and CDR2: SGHRS and YFSETQ. CDR3 length equals 15 residues. CDR3 coding DNA: TGCGCCAGCAGCTTGGAATCGGGGGCTGGAAACACCATATATTTT. Its protein is CASSLESGAGNTIYF.

V gene TRBV6-4 combines with J gene TRBJ2-2, with a tentative D call TRBD1 (6 bases). The V gene's germline CDR1 is MRHNA and CDR2 SNTAGT. The ends were cut back, 5 bases at V and 6 bases at J, with 13 bases in the middle. This CDR3 has 14 residues. CDR3 sequence: CASSQGGRPGELFF. In nucleotides, the CDR3 is TGTGCCAGCAGTCAAGGGGGACGTCCCGGGGAGCTGTTTTTT.

This sequence joins TRBV21-1 and TRBJ1-6; the D call of TRBD1 is as the table states it, not checked on the DNA. TRBV21-1 is a pseudogene locus. The CDR3 has 16 amino acids. In DNA, the CDR3 is TGTGCCAGGGGGCTGCAGACCACCAATAATAATTCACCCCTCCACTTT. Its translation: CARGLQTTNNNSPLHF.

This clone was recorded once. The chain links TRBV5-4 to TRBJ2-2; unclear D gene. Germline loops: CDR1 SGHNT, CDR2 YYREEE (reference sequence). The length of the CDR3 is 12 residues. Trimming pared 4 bases from V and 9 bases from J, leaving 10 bases between. CDR3 sequence: CASSLYSRELFF. The CDR3, as DNA: TGTGCCAGCAGCCTATACTCCCGGGAGCTGTTTTTT. Variable domain in full (rest from reference TRBV5-4 and TRBJ2-2): ETGVTQSPTHLIKTRGQQVTLRCSSQSGHNTVSWYQQALGQGPQFIFQYYREEENGRGNFPPRFSGLQFPNYSSELNVNALELDDSALYLCASSLYSRELFFGEGSRLTVL.

The chain has TRBV10-3 and TRBJ2-2; D may be TRBD2 (6 bases). The germline gives CDR1 ENHRY, CDR2 SYGVKD. Trimming shortened V by 3 bases and J by 6 bases, and 14 bases separated the two germline ends. The CDR3 contains 15 residues. CDR3 sequence: CAISDGREKSGELFF. DNA for the CDR3: TGTGCCATCAGTGACGGGAGAGAGAAGTCCGGGGAGCTGTTTTTT.

V usage is TRBV5-4 and J usage is TRBJ2-3; tentatively, D is TRBD1 (6 bases). CDR1 is SGHNT, CDR2 YYREEE, per germline (reference sequence). There are 15 residues in the CDR3. The V end was cut by 4 bases, the J end by 4 bases, with 16 bases between. CDR3 region: CASSQDGKGADTQYF. CDR3 in DNA: TGTGCCAGCAGCCAGGACGGAAAGGGGGCAGATACGCAGTATTTT. Supplemented by reference TRBV5-4 and TRBJ2-3, the full variable domain reads ETGVTQSPTHLIKTRGQQVTLRCSSQSGHNTVSWYQQALGQGPQFIFQYYREEENGRGNFPPRFSGLQFPNYSSELNVNALELDDSALYLCASSQDGKGADTQYFGPGTRLTVL.

The V gene is TRBV18, the J gene TRBJ1-2, with TRBD1 matching 7 bases. CDR3 length equals 14 residues. The ends lost 1 base at V and 4 bases at J; junction bases unmatched: 3. Germline V lookup: CDR1 KGHSH, CDR2 LQKENI. CDR3 loop: CASSPQQGSYGYTF. DNA of the CDR3: TGTGCCAGCTCACCACAACAGGGGTCCTATGGCTACACCTTC.